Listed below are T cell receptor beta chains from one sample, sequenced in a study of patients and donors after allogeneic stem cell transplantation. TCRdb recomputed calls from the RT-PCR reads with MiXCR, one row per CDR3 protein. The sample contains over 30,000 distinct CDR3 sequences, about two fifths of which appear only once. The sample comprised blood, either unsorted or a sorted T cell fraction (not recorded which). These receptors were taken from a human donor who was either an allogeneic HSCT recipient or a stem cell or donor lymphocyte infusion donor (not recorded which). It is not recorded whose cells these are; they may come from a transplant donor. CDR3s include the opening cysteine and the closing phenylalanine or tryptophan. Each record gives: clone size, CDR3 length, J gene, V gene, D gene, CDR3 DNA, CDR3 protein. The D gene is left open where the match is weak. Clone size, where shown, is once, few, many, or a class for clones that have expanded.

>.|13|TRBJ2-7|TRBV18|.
TGTGCCAGCTCACCAACGGGCCCCTACGAGCAGTACTTC
CASSPTGPYEQYF
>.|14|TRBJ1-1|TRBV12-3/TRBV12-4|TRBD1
TGTGCCAGCAGGAAAACAGGGGTGAACACTGAAGCTTTCTTT
CASRKTGVNTEAFF
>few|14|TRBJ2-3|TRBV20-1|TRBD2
TGCAGTGCTAGAGATAGCGGGGGAACAGATACGCAGTATTTT
CSARDSGGTDTQYF
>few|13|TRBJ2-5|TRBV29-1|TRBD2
TGCAGCCTGCTAGCGGGGCTCCAAGAGACCCAGTACTTC
CSLLAGLQETQYF
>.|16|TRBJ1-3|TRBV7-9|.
TGTGCCACAAGGGGTTCCCAGGGCACGAGTGGAAACACCATATATTTT
CATRGSQGTSGNTIYF
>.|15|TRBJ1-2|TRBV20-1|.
TGCAGTGCTAGGGGCAGGACCCACCCTAGGGATGGCTACACCTTC
CSARGRTHPRDGYTF
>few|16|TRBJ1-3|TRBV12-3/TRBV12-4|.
TGTGCCAGCAGTTTGTCAATGGCGAGCTCTGGAAACACCATATATTTT
CASSLSMASSGNTIYF
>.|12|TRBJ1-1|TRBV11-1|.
TGTGCCAGCAGCCCGCAGGGGACTGAAGCTTTCTTT
CASSPQGTEAFF
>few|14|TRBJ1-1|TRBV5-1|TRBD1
TGCGCCAGCAGCACGGGACAGGGGAATGGGGAAGCTTTCTTT
CASSTGQGNGEAFF
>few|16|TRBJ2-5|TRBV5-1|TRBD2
TGCGCCAGCAGCTTGGGACTAGCGGGGATGAGAGAGACCCAGTACTTC
CASSLGLAGMRETQYF
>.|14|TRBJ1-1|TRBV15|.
TGTGCCACCAGCAGCCTGACCGGGAACACTGAAGCTTTCTTT
CATSSLTGNTEAFF
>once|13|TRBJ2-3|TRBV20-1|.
TGCAGTGCTAGAGGCACAGCGAAAGATACGCAGTATTTT
CSARGTAKDTQYF
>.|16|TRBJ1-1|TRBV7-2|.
TGTGCCAGCAGCACCCGGGACGGCTGGCGGAACACTGAAGCTTTCTTT
CASSTRDGWRNTEAFF
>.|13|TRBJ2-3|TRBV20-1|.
TGCAGTGCTAGAGTTCGTAGCACAGATACGCAGTATTTT
CSARVRSTDTQYF
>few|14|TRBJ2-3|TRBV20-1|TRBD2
TGCAGTGCTAGTTTAGCGGGTAGAGCAGATACGCAGTATTTT
CSASLAGRADTQYF
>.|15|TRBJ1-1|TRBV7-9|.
TGTGCCAGCAGTCTAGGGCCAGCAGAGGATGCTGAAGCTTTCTTT
CASSLGPAEDAEAFF
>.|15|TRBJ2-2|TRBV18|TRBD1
TGTGCCAGCTCATCGCGGACAGGGGCAACGGGGGAGCTGTTTTTT
CASSSRTGATGELFF
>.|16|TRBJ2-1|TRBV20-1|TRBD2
TGCAGTGCTAGGTCGCTAGCGGGAACCACCTACAATGAGCAGTTCTTC
CSARSLAGTTYNEQFF
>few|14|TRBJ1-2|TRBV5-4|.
TGTGCCAGCAGCTTTTCTACAGGGCACTATGGCTACACCTTC
CASSFSTGHYGYTF
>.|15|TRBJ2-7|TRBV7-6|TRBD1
TGTGCCAGCAGCACTACACAGGGGCAACCCTACGAGCAGTACTTC
CASSTTQGQPYEQYF
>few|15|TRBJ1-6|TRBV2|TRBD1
TGTGCCAGCAGTCCCGCTAGACAGGGGATGACACCCCTCCACTTT
CASSPARQGMTPLHF
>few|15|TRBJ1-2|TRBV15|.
TGTGCCACCAGCAGAGCCCCCGACAGGAACTATGGCTACACCTTC
CATSRAPDRNYGYTF
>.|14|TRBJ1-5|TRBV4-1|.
TGCGCCAGCAGCCAAGATGGGCAGGGTGAGCCCCAGCATTTT
CASSQDGQGEPQHF
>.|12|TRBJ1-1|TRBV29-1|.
TGCAGCGTTGGAGGTAGGGCAGATGAAGCTTTCTTT
CSVGGRADEAFF
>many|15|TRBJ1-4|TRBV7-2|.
TGTGCCAGCAGCTTAGGTGACAGGCGGGGTGAAAAACTGTTTTTT
CASSLGDRRGEKLFF
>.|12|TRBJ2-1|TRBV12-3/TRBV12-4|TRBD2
TGTGCCAGCAGGAATCCTGGGACTAGCGAGTTCTTC
CASRNPGTSEFF
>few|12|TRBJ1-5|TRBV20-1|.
TGCAGTGCTAGGTACGGATTTCAGCCCCAGCATTTT
CSARYGFQPQHF
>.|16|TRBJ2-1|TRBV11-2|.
TGTGCCAGCAGCTTAGTCCCTCTCCTAGCCTACAATGAGCAGTTCTTC
CASSLVPLLAYNEQFF
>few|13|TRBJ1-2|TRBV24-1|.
TGTGCCACCAACCGGGCAGGGGAGTATGGCTACACCTTC
CATNRAGEYGYTF
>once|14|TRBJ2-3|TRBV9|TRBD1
TGTGCCAGCAGCGTAGTACATACAGGGGACACGCAGTATTTT
CASSVVHTGDTQYF
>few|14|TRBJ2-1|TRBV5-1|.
TGCGCCAGCAGCTTGGGGTCACTAGGGGATGAGCAGTTCTTC
CASSLGSLGDEQFF
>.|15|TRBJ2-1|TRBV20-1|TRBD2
TGCAGTGCTAGAAGACTAGCGGGAACGCGCAATGAGCAGTTCTTC
CSARRLAGTRNEQFF
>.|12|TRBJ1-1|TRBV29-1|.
TGCAGCGCCGCCAAAGGGAACACTGAAGCTTTCTTT
CSAAKGNTEAFF
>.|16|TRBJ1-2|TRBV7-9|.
TGTGCCAGCAGCTTAAGTCGGAGCTGGCGAGCGGGGGGCTACACCTTC
CASSLSRSWRAGGYTF
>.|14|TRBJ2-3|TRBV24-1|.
TGTGCCACCAGTGATTTCCCACTATCAGATACGCAGTATTTT
CATSDFPLSDTQYF
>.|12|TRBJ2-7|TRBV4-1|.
TGCGCCAGCAGCCAGCCAGCGGACGAGCAGTACTTC
CASSQPADEQYF
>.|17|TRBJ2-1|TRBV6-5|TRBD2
TGTGCCAGCAGACCGTCGCCGGGACTAGCGGGAGGAGGCGAGCAGTTCTTC
CASRPSPGLAGGGEQFF
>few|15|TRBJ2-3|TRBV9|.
TGTGCCAGCAGCGTAAGCCCCGGAAGCACAGATACGCAGTATTTT
CASSVSPGSTDTQYF
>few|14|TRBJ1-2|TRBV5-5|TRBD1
TGTGCCAGCAGCTTTTTGGACAGGGCGTTTGGCTACACCTTC
CASSFLDRAFGYTF
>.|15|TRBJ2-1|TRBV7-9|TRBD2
TGTGCCAGCAGCCGGGACTACAGCTCCTACAATGAGCAGTTCTTC
CASSRDYSSYNEQFF
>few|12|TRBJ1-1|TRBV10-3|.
TGTGCCATCAGTGATCCTCTCACTGAAGCTTTCTTT
CAISDPLTEAFF
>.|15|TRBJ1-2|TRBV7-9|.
TGTGCCAGCAGCTTATCCCCGGGCAGTTCCTATGGCTACACCTTC
CASSLSPGSSYGYTF
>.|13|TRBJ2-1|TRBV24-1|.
TGTGCCACCAGTGATCCGGGGACGGATGAGCAGTTCTTC
CATSDPGTDEQFF
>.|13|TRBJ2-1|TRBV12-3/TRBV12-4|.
TGTGCCAGCAGTCGCGCCCACTACAATGAGCAGTTCTTC
CASSRAHYNEQFF
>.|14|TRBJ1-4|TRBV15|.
TGTGCCACCAGCAGAGGGGAACTAGGCGAAAAACTGTTTTTT
CATSRGELGEKLFF
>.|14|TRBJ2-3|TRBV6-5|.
TGTGCCAGCAGGAGGGGGGGCCGCGCAGATACGCAGTATTTT
CASRRGGRADTQYF
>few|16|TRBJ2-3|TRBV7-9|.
TGTGCCAGCAGCTTAGCCCCAGGCGGTAAATCAGATACGCAGTATTTT
CASSLAPGGKSDTQYF
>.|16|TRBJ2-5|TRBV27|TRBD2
TGTGCCAGCAGAACTCTACTAGCGGGGGGGCCAGAGACCCAGTACTTC
CASRTLLAGGPETQYF
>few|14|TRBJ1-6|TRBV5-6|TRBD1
TGTGCCAGCAGCTGGGGACAGGGCGATTCACCCCTCCACTTT
CASSWGQGDSPLHF
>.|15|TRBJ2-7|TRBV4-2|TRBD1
TGTGCCAGCAGCCCAAGAACGGGACAGAGCTACGAGCAGTACTTC
CASSPRTGQSYEQYF
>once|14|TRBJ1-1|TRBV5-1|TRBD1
TGCGCCAGCAGCGGGGACAGATTGAACACTGAAGCTTTCTTT
CASSGDRLNTEAFF
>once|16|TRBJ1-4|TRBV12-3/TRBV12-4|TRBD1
TGTGCCAGCAGGACCATAACAGGGGCAACTAATGAAAAACTGTTTTTT
CASRTITGATNEKLFF
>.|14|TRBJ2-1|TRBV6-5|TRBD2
TGTGCCACCAACCCCAGCGGGGGGGGTAATGAGCAGTTCTTC
CATNPSGGGNEQFF
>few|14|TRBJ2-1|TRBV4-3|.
TGCGCCAGCAGCCAAGGTCCGGGACTGGCTGAGCAGTTCTTC
CASSQGPGLAEQFF
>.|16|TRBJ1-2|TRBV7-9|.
TGTGCCAGCAGCTTAGCGTGGGCCGGGATCGGCTATGGCTACACCTTC
CASSLAWAGIGYGYTF
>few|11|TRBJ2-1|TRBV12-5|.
TGTGCTAGTGGCCCCTACAATGAGCAGTTCTTC
CASGPYNEQFF
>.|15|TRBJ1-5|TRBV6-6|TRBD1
TGTGCCAGCAGTGGAAACCGGGACAGGGGTGTGTCCCAGCATTTT
CASSGNRDRGVSQHF
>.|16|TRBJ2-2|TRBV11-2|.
TGTGCCAGCACCCCAAGGGGAAACGCGAACACCGGGGAGCTGTTTTTT
CASTPRGNANTGELFF
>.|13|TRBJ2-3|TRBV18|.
TGTGCCAGCTCACCAGGGAACACAGATACGCAGTATTTT
CASSPGNTDTQYF
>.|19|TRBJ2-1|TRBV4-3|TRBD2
TGCGCCAGCAGCCTACTCCTAAATCTAGCGGGGCCATCCTACAATGAGCAGTTCTTC
CASSLLLNLAGPSYNEQFF